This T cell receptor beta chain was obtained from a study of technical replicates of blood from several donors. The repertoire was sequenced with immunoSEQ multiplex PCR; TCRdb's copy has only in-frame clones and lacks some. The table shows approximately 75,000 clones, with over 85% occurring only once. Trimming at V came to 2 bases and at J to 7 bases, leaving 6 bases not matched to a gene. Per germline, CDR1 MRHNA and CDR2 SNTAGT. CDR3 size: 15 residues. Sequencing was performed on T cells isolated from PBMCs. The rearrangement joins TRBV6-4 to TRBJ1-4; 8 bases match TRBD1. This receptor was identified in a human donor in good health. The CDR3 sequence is CASSDTGTGSEKLFF. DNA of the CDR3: TGTGCCAGCAGTGACACCGGGACAGGATCTGAAAAACTGTTTTTT.